Below are 22 T cell receptor beta chains sequenced from a single sample in a study of molecular identifiers for immune sequencing clone quantification. TCRdb redid the calling of the PCR reads with MiXCR, one entry per CDR3 protein. The sample has over 550,000 distinct CDR3 sequences; 25% are singletons. Sequenced material: naive CD8+ T cells from blood, with Jurkat cell RNA spiked in. Subset defined: FACS-sorted CD8+CD4-CCR7+CD45RA+ naive T cells. The source of these receptors is a human donor in good health. Some libraries in this study had Jurkat cell RNA spiked in.

This clonotype was counted between two and nine times. The rearrangement joins TRBV12-5 to TRBJ2-2, with TRBD1 matching 7 bases. CDR1 is LGHNT, CDR2 FRNRAP, per germline. The CDR3 runs to 19 residues. V trimming: 2 bases; J trimming: 3 bases; junction bases outside the gene matches: 15. In DNA, the CDR3 is TGTGCTAGTGGTTTGAACCTGAGGGGGCAGTTGGATGACACCGGGGAGCTGTTTTTT. It encodes CASGLNLRGQLDDTGELFF.

This clonotype appeared once. The V and J genes are TRBV28 and TRBJ1-1; D not resolved. Trimming cost V 6 bases and J 3 bases, with 14 bases left between them. Germline CDR1 MDHEN, CDR2 SYDVKM. The length of the CDR3 is 14 residues. The CDR3 loop is CASRLFGEDTEAFF. DNA of the CDR3: TGTGCCAGCAGGTTGTTCGGGGAGGACACTGAAGCTTTCTTT.

In this sample, this clonotype turned up many times. The rearrangement uses TRBV20-1 and TRBJ2-4, with D hard to call. With 3 bases removed from V and 6 bases from J, the gap between germline ends came to 12 bases. The germline gives CDR1 DFQATT, CDR2 SNEGSKA (reference sequence). The CDR3 covers 13 residues. The CDR3 is CSARAPFGNIQYF. CDR3 nucleotides: TGCAGTGCTAGGGCTCCATTCGGAAACATTCAGTACTTC.

This clonotype occurred a few times. The chain has TRBV19 and TRBJ2-5, with D possibly matching TRBD1 (5 bases). V was cut by 5 bases and J by 5 bases, with 18 bases left in between. The CDR3 totals 15 residues. The germline V gene encodes CDR1 LNHDA and CDR2 SQIVND (reference sequence). CDR3: CASSFFGNPGETQYF. The DNA for the CDR3 is TGTGCCAGTAGTTTTTTCGGCAACCCAGGGGAGACCCAGTACTTC.

This clonotype was seen many times. The chain uses TRBV7-9 and TRBJ2-7, with TRBD1 matching 7 bases. CDR3 length: 12 residues. V gave up 5 bases and J gave up 12 bases; unmatched junction bases: 10. CDR1 and CDR2 (germline): SEHNR, FQNEAQ (reference sequence). CDR3 coding DNA: TGTGCCAGCAGCCAAGGCCGGACAGGACGGTACTTC. Translating gives CASSQGRTGRYF.

This clonotype was seen at least ten times. The gene calls are TRBV4-1 and TRBJ2-7; possibly TRBD2 for D (7 bases). Germline V gene data show CDR1 as MGHRA and CDR2 as YSYEKL. The V end lost 1 base, the J end lost 4 bases, and 20 bases lay between the germline ends. CDR3 length: 17 residues. CDR3 nucleotides: TGCGCCAGCAGCCAAGGTGCCGGGGGGCCAGGAAGATACGAGCAGTACTTC. It is translated as CASSQGAGGPGRYEQYF.

The chain recombines TRBV20-1 with TRBJ2-2, with a tentative D call TRBD1 (6 bases). Between the trimmed V and J ends, which lost 4 bases and 4 bases, there was a span of 10 bases. The CDR3 contains 13 residues. Germline CDR1 and CDR2: DFQATT and SNEGSKA (reference sequence). As DNA, the CDR3 is TGCAGTGCTACACCGGACAGCACCGGGGAGCTGTTTTTT. The encoded protein is CSATPDSTGELFF.

Points on this clonotype: A read error may be the cause here, since a much bigger clone is one base away. The J gene is TRBJ2-7, the V gene TRBV20-1; TRBD1 aligns across 7 bases. CDR1 and CDR2 from the germline V gene are DFQATT and SNEGSKA (reference sequence). J lost 0 bases, V lost 6 bases, and 11 bases had no gene match. The CDR3 extends over 15 amino acids. In DNA, the CDR3 is TGCAGTGCAGACGGAGACAGGGTCTACTCCTACGAGCAGTACTTC. Protein sequence: CSADGDRVYSYEQYF.

The CDR3 bases are TGCAGCGTTGAAGATCTCTTTCGCGAGCAGTACTTC. It encodes CSVEDLFREQYF. This chain links TRBV29-1 with TRBJ2-7; D is uncertain. The CDR3 runs 12 residues. Germline CDR1 and CDR2: SQVTM and ANQGSEA. V lost 0 bases and J lost 6, with 9 bases in between.

This clonotype appeared many times. The CDR3 nucleotides read TGTGCCAGCAGCCAAAGCATCGGGGGACAGGGATTTAACATTCAGTACTTC. This gives the protein CASSQSIGGQGFNIQYF. The chain combines TRBV14 with TRBJ2-4; 9 bases align to TRBD1. Per germline, CDR1 SGHDN and CDR2 FVKESK. This CDR3 comprises 17 residues. The V and J ends lost 2 bases and 7 bases, in that order; junction bases with no gene match: 12.

This clonotype was seen repeatedly, ten times or more. The V and J genes are TRBV4-3 and TRBJ2-7; 9 bases are shared with TRBD2. The CDR3 sequence is 17 residues long. The germline V gene encodes CDR1 LGHNA and CDR2 YSLEER. The J segment lost 0 bases and the V segment lost 0 bases, leaving 6 bases of the junction unmatched. The DNA of the CDR3 is TGCGCCAGCAGCCAAGAGGGAGTAGCGGGAGCCTCCTACGAGCAGTACTTC. Protein sequence: CASSQEGVAGASYEQYF.

The chain combines TRBV24-1 with TRBJ2-2; no clear D. V gave up 9 bases and J gave up 0 bases, with 7 bases separating them. In germline, CDR1 is KGHDR, CDR2 SFDVKD. The CDR3 consists of 13 residues. The CDR3 sequence is CATEETNTGELFF. The CDR3, as DNA: TGTGCCACCGAGGAGACGAACACCGGGGAGCTGTTTTTT.

With regard to this clonotype: A single base separates this from a much larger clone, so it may be a read error. The chain combines TRBV5-6 with TRBJ1-3, with D unresolved. V was trimmed by 7 bases and J by 0 bases, leaving 14 bases between them. CDR1 and CDR2 (germline): SGHDT, YYEEEE. The CDR3 sequence is 15 residues long. CDR3 protein: CASCQRDTSGNTIYF. CDR3 coding DNA: TGTGCCAGCTGCCAACGCGACACCTCTGGAAACACCATATATTTT. Drawing the rest from reference TRBV5-6 and TRBJ1-3, the complete variable domain is DAGVTQSPTHLIKTRGQQVTLRCSPKSGHDTVSWYQQALGQGPQFIFQYYEEEERQRGNFPDRFSGHQFPNYSSELNVNALLLGDSALYLCASCQRDTSGNTIYFGEGSWLTVV.

A note on this clonotype: A single base separates this from a much larger clone, so it may be a read error. The rearrangement uses TRBV21-1 and TRBJ1-5. TRBV21-1 is deemed a pseudogene. The CDR3 contains 15 residues. The CDR3 sequence: CASATRSLSIQPQHF. The DNA of the CDR3 is TGTGCCAGCGCGACGCGATCCCTTAGCATTCAGCCCCAGCATTTT.

Turning to this clonotype: This may be a read error, as it is one base from a much larger clone. The CDR3 does not end in the conserved phenylalanine or tryptophan, so this is likely a read error. J is TRBJ1-1 and V is TRBV7-9, with 7 bases fitting TRBD1. There are 15 residues in the CDR3. Trimming removed 4 bases from V and 4 bases from J; junction bases left unmatched: 9. Germline V gene data show CDR1 as SEHNR and CDR2 as FQNEAQ (reference sequence). CDR3 bases: TGTGCCAGCAGCTCTTTCACAGGGGAGTTCACTGAAGCTTTCGTT. This translates into CASSSFTGEFTEAFV.

This clonotype has just a few counts. This chain uses TRBV7-9 with TRBJ2-7; TRBD2 agrees at 8 bases. This CDR3 is 16 amino acids long. V gave up 5 bases and J gave up 3 bases; unmatched junction bases: 12. Per germline, CDR1 SEHNR and CDR2 FQNEAQ (reference sequence). In nucleotides, the CDR3 is TGTGCCAGCAGCCCCCGGGGGGGCGGTGCCCTCTACGAGCAGTACTTC. It is translated as CASSPRGGGALYEQYF.

In its sample, this clonotype was seen many times. The chain recombines TRBV24-1 with TRBJ1-1; D is ambiguous. V dropped 3 bases and J dropped 2 bases, with 9 bases sitting between them. The CDR3 covers 14 residues. CDR1 and CDR2 from the germline V gene are KGHDR and SFDVKD. CDR3 loop: CATSDQDPNTEAFF. In DNA, the CDR3 is TGTGCCACCAGTGATCAGGACCCCAACACTGAAGCTTTCTTT.

This clonotype came up many times. In DNA form, the CDR3 reads TGTGCCAGCATCCAGGACACCGGGGAGCTGTTTTTT. Its translation is CASIQDTGELFF. The chain links TRBV2 to TRBJ2-2; D is ambiguous. V lost 7 bases and J 3 bases, leaving 6 bases between the germline ends. CDR3 length: 12 residues. Germline values: CDR1 SNHLY, CDR2 FYNNEI.

Concerning this clonotype itself: Possible read error: a much larger clone is one base away. CDR3 DNA sequence: TGTGCCAGCAGCCCATACCTAGGACAGGGGACTTCCTACGAGCAGTACTTC. Translating gives CASSPYLGQGTSYEQYF. The J gene is TRBJ2-7, the V gene TRBV7-2; 9 bases line up with TRBD1. Looked up from germline, CDR1 is SGHTA and CDR2 is FQGNSA. The CDR3 is made up of 17 amino acids. Trimming took 5 bases from V and 1 from J; bases not matched to a gene: 12.

This clonotype was seen only a few times. This rearrangement joins TRBV5-6 to TRBJ1-1; TRBD1 is a possible D gene (5 bases). The CDR3 covers 12 residues. Trimming removed 0 bases from V and 9 bases from J, with 9 bases in between. CDR1 SGHDT and CDR2 YYEEEE come from the germline V gene. The CDR3, as DNA: TGTGCCAGCAGCTTGGCGGACACAAAAGCTTTCTTT. This codes for CASSLADTKAFF.

This clonotype was detected ten times or more. The V and J genes are TRBV7-2 and TRBJ1-6, with D unresolved. Deletions cut 4 bases from V and 7 bases from J, with 8 bases between. CDR3 length: 13 amino acids. Germline V gene lookup returns CDR1 SGHTA and CDR2 FQGNSA. The DNA for the CDR3 is TGTGCCAGCAGCTCTCGGACCAATTCACCCCTCCACTTT. This codes for CASSSRTNSPLHF.

Concerning this clonotype: This could be a read error, since a much larger clone is one nucleotide away. V is TRBV5-3 and J is TRBJ2-7; TRBD2 aligns across 7 bases. TRBV5-3 is recorded as an ORF, its role being uncertain. The CDR3 is made up of 15 amino acids. The CDR3 here is CASSLLAGVPYQQYF. CDR3 DNA sequence: TGTGCCAGCAGCTTACTGGCGGGAGTACCCTACCAGCAGTACTTC.